The source of this T cell receptor (beta chain) is a study of post-analysis software for immune sequencing data. The study, taken as a whole, reports: There were five TRBV segments more frequent in patients than controls, and TRBV5-6, TRBV5-1 and TRBV20-1 were among them.

Unique molecular identifiers were present in the TCR beta cDNA libraries. TCRdb passed the PCR reads through MiXCR, listing each CDR3 protein once. The table shows hundreds of thousands of distinct CDR3 sequences, with around 33% occurring only once. CDR1 LGHDT and CDR2 YNNKEL come from the germline V gene (reference sequence). The CDR3 totals 15 residues. Deletions cut 4 bases from V and 4 bases from J, with 16 bases between. Concerning this clonotype: Its target is unknown.

This TCR was recovered from a girl aged 5-17 years with multiple sclerosis. The V and J genes are TRBV3-1 and TRBJ2-5; TRBD1 is a possible D gene (6 bases). Sequencing was performed on blood. CDR3 sequence reads: CASSPEQGGAETQYF. Here the CDR3 DNA reads TGTGCCAGCAGCCCGGAACAGGGCGGAGCAGAGACCCAGTACTTC.